The clone carrying this TCR beta chain occurred a few times. Its antigen is unknown. TCRdb ran MiXCR on the reads and lists one entry per CDR3 protein. Of about 740,000 distinct CDR3 sequences listed, 30% to 40% are singletons. This entry comes from a study of T cell repertoires in cytomegalovirus infection. Study-level background: Recently identified HLA-C-restricted CMV epitopes were among the peptides used. TCR beta signatures that were public indicated CMV infection and matching HLA type.

Study conclusions and caveats: CMV carriers having the relevant HLA were flagged by cumulative public TCR beta family frequency.

V trimming: 4 bases; J trimming: 0 bases; junction bases outside the gene matches: 5. Per the germline V gene, CDR1 is DFQATT and CDR2 is SNEGSKA (reference sequence). The CDR3 runs 15 residues. The specimen was cultured PBMCs, collected from culture after CMV antigen stimulation. This sequence originates from a human donor in good health (CMV status not recorded). Some clones in this sample may be carry-over from other donors' samples. V usage is TRBV20-1 and J usage is TRBJ2-3, with 9 bases matching TRBD1. As DNA, the CDR3 is TGCAGTGCTACTACAGGGGGCCCGAGCACAGATACGCAGTATTTT. Its protein product is CSATTGGPSTDTQYF.